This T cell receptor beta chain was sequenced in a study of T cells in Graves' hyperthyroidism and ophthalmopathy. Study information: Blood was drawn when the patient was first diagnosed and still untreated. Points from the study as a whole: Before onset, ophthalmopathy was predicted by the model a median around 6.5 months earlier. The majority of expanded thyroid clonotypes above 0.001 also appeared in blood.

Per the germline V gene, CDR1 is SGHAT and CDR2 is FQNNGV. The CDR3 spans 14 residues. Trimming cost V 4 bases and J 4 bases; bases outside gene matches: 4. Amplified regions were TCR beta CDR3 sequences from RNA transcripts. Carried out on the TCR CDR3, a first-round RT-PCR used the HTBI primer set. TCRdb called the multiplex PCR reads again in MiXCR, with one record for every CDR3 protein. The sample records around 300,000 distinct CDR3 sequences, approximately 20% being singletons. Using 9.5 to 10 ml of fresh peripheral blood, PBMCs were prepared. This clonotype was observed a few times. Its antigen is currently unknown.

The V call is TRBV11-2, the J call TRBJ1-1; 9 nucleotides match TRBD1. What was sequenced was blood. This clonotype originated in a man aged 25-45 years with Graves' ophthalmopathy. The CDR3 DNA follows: TGTGCCAGCAGCTCCCACAGGGGGCCCACTGAAGCTTTCTTT. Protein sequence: CASSSHRGPTEAFF.